The 2 T cell receptor beta chains below come from one sample, sequenced in a study of T cells in Graves' hyperthyroidism and ophthalmopathy. It was RNA transcripts that yielded the amplified TCR beta CDR3 regions. TCR CDR3 regions were first amplified by RT-PCR with HTBI primers. TCRdb reprocessed the multiplex PCR reads via MiXCR and lists one record per CDR3 protein. The table lists some 600,000 distinct CDR3 sequences, approximately 15% of them singletons. The sequenced sample was blood. The source of these receptors is a woman aged 25 to 39 with Graves' hyperthyroidism that later progressed to Graves' ophthalmopathy.

This clonotype was counted ten times or more. This chain uses TRBV5-1 with TRBJ2-1, with 10 bases aligning to TRBD2. From germline, CDR1 is SGHRS and CDR2 YFSETQ. The trim removed 4 bases at V and 5 bases at J, leaving 9 bases unmatched. The length of the CDR3 is 16 residues. The CDR3 sequence is CASSPDLAGVHNEQFF. In DNA, the CDR3 is TGCGCCAGCAGCCCCGATCTAGCGGGAGTCCACAATGAGCAGTTCTTC.

This clonotype showed up many times. This rearrangement joins TRBV20-1 to TRBJ2-5, with D maybe TRBD2 (6 bases). Trimming removed 3 bases at V and 5 bases at J, with 22 bases between. CDR1 DFQATT and CDR2 SNEGSKA come from the germline V gene (reference sequence). This CDR3 region has 16 residues. The CDR3 protein is CSASGSGPGPPETQYF. The CDR3, as DNA: TGCAGTGCTAGCGGGAGCGGGCCCGGTCCGCCGGAGACCCAGTACTTC.